These 7 T cell receptor beta chains were all obtained from the same sample, sequenced in a study of identifying expanded T cells in peripheral blood. The protocol was immunoSEQ multiplex PCR, while the TCRdb copy is restricted to in-frame clones and leaves out a portion. Of about 86,000 clones in the sample, 88% are singletons; the top ten hold approximately 5.2%. Sequencing used blood. The receptors come from a person aged 18 to 75 in good health.

This chain joins TRBV19 and TRBJ1-2; TRBD1 aligns across 11 bases. This CDR3 is 15 amino acids long. The trim removed 5 bases at V and 4 bases at J, leaving 6 bases unmatched. Germline V gene data show CDR1 as LNHDA and CDR2 as SQIVND (reference sequence). CDR3 in DNA: TGTGCCAGTAGTTCGGGACAGGGGGTTTTCTATGGCTACACCTTC. Its protein is CASSSGQGVFYGYTF.

This clone was observed a handful of times. J is TRBJ2-3 and V is TRBV9; TRBD2 matches 8 bases. The junction had 7 bases not matched to a gene; V was cut back by 4 bases and J by 3 bases. This CDR3 is 15 amino acids long. Germline V CDR1 and CDR2: SGDLS, YYNGEE. CDR3 residues: CASSFSGARTDTQYF. CDR3 nucleotide sequence: TGTGCCAGCAGCTTTAGCGGGGCACGAACAGATACGCAGTATTTT.

The rearrangement links TRBV6-6 to TRBJ2-6; possible D gene TRBD2, 5 bases. The CDR3 is made up of 14 amino acids. Germline CDR1 MNHNY, CDR2 SVGAGI (reference sequence). V was trimmed by 7 bases and J by 1 base, leaving 8 bases between them. The CDR3 coding sequence is TGTGCCAGCACTAGGGAGTCTGGGGCCAACGTCCTGACTTTC. This gives the protein CASTRESGANVLTF.

V and J are TRBV7-8 and TRBJ2-5; either TRBD1 or TRBD2 may supply D (5 bases each). Germline loops: CDR1 SGHVS, CDR2 FQNEAQ. The CDR3 length is 14 residues. The germline V and J ends were trimmed by 5 bases and 4 bases, with 14 bases remaining between them. The CDR3 is CASSPGPRGETQYF. The CDR3 DNA is TGTGCCAGCAGCCCGGGACCCCGAGGAGAGACCCAGTACTTC.

The chain links TRBV20-1 to TRBJ1-2; D is uncertain. CDR1 and CDR2 from the germline V gene are DFQATT and SNEGSKA (reference sequence). V lost 2 bases, J lost 6 bases, and 7 bases lay in between. This CDR3 has 11 residues. Written as DNA, the CDR3 is TGCAGTGCTAGAAAGAACGATGGCTACACCTTC. Its translation: CSARKNDGYTF.

The chain joins TRBV7-9 to TRBJ1-1; D unclear. CDR3 size: 13 residues. V gave up 7 bases and J gave up 4 bases, with 13 bases separating them. Germline V gives CDR1 SEHNR, CDR2 FQNEAQ (reference sequence). Here the CDR3 reads CASTPWVPTEAFF. For the CDR3, the DNA is TGTGCCAGCACGCCGTGGGTCCCCACTGAAGCTTTCTTT.

This chain joins TRBV30 and TRBJ1-2; D ambiguous. The CDR3 spans 12 residues. V was trimmed by 5 bases and J by 4 bases, leaving 11 bases between them. Germline loops: CDR1 GTSNPN, CDR2 SVGIG (reference sequence). The CDR3 region is CAWSKGGYGYTF. The CDR3 DNA sequence: TGTGCCTGGTCCAAGGGTGGCTATGGCTACACCTTC.